This T cell receptor beta chain was profiled in a study of shared clonotypes between healthy human individuals. The CDR3 consists of 17 residues. Per germline, CDR1 SGHRS and CDR2 YFSETQ. The junction had 9 bases not matched to a gene; V was cut back by 0 bases and J by 3 bases. Terminally differentiated effector memory CD45RA+ cells were excluded from the naive CD8 cells, which were CD45RO-negative and positively selected for CCR7. Free of recent acute infections or vaccinations, the donors were healthy HIV-negative adults. Sequencing was performed with immunoSEQ multiplex PCR; in TCRdb, only in-frame clones are kept and a portion is missing. The table records 2 million to 2.5 million clones, roughly 95% of them present only once.

Sequencing was done on a sample of naive CD8+ T cells sorted from blood. The clonotype was recovered from a man between 18 and 29 years old in good health. The chain couples TRBV5-1 to TRBJ2-3, with 8 bases identical to TRBD2. In DNA, the CDR3 is TGCGCCAGCAGCTTGGTTCCGGGAGCGGGAGCTACAGATACGCAGTATTTT. This encodes CASSLVPGAGATDTQYF.